This paragraph covers one TCR beta chain sequence. What it recognizes is unknown. The data derive from a study of T cell responses to AZD1222 COVID-19 vaccine. For the study at large: Second-dose intervals near 4 or 12 weeks were combined. Whole-study findings and limits: There were vaccine-associated CD4 TCRs across spike, dominant at 160-218 and 743-854. Compared with day 0, the breadth and depth of the Spike-specific TCR repertoire rose significantly after two doses of AZD1222. The donor group comprised mostly white British people and more females; the analysis possibly underestimated clonal diversity.

The table came from immunoSEQ multiplex PCR; TCRdb's copy has only in-frame clones and leaves some out. Seen here are 82,000 or so clones, approximately 91% observed once, and the top ten hold 5.2%. Trimming stripped 6 bases from V and 2 bases from J, with 11 bases between. This CDR3 contains 14 residues. From germline, CDR1 is SNHLY and CDR2 FYNNEI. This chain joins TRBV2 and TRBJ1-5; D uncertain. This sequence originates from an adult in good health. Sequences were derived from peripheral blood, sampled on day 0 of AZD1222 vaccination. CDR3 DNA sequence: TGTGCCAGCAGAGCAACTTGGGGCAATCAGCCCCAGCATTTT. Translating gives CASRATWGNQPQHF.